Listed here is a single T cell receptor (beta chain). Its antigen is unknown. No ophthalmopathy progression within 18 months constituted stable Graves' hyperthyroidism. Exclusion of patients followed from uncontrolled infection, other autoimmune disease, pregnancy or lactation. The CDR3 totals 14 residues. V lost 1 base, J lost 6 bases, and 12 bases lay in between. CDR1 is SGDLS and CDR2 is YYNGEE in the germline V gene. The data belong to a study of T cells in Graves' hyperthyroidism and ophthalmopathy. Overall study findings and caveats: Clonotypes that were expanded in thyroid above 0.001 mostly appeared in blood too. With a median lead of approximately 6.4 months before onset, the model predicted ophthalmopathy.

The TCR beta CDR3 regions underwent amplification using RNA transcripts as the source. TCR CDR3 underwent first-round RT-PCR with the HTBI primer set. In TCRdb, the multiplex PCR reads were re-called with MiXCR into one record per CDR3 protein. The data hold about 510,000 distinct CDR3 sequences, with 14% observed a single time. The TCR comes from a middle-aged woman with Graves' hyperthyroidism. Sample: blood. V gene TRBV9 combines with J gene TRBJ2-3; D might be TRBD1 (6 bases). The CDR3 loop reads CASSVRHRDDTQYF. In DNA form, the CDR3 reads TGTGCCAGCAGCGTACGCCACAGGGACGATACGCAGTATTTT.